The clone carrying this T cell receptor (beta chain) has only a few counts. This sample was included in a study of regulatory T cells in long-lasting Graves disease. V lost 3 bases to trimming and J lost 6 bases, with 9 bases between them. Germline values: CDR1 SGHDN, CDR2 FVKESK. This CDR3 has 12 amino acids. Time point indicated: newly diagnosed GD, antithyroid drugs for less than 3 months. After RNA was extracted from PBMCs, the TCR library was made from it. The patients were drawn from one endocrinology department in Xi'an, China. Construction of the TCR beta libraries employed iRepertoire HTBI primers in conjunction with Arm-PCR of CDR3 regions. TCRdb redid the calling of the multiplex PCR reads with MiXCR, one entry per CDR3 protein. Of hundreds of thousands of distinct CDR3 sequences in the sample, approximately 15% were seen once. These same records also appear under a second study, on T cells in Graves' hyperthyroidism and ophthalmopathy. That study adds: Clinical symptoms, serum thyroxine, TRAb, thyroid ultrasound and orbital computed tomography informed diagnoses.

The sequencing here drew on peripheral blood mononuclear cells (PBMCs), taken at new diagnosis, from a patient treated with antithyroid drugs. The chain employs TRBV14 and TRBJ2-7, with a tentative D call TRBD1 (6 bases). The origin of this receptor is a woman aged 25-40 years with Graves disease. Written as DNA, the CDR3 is TGTGCCAGCAGCCAGGGACAACTCGAGCAGTACTTC. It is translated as CASSQGQLEQYF.